This T cell receptor beta chain was obtained from a study of shared T cell receptors in the human thymus. From germline, CDR1 is SGHAT and CDR2 FQNNGV. The germline V and J ends were trimmed by 7 bases and 3 bases, with 28 bases remaining between them. The CDR3 covers 18 residues. The data were produced by immunoSEQ multiplex PCR, yet TCRdb's version contains in-frame clones alone and is incomplete. The table includes some 640,000 clones, around 87% detected once. These data were also filed under a second study, of human thymus T cells. From that second work: Healthy Finnish infants undergoing corrective surgery for congenital heart defects were used as donors. The source of the thymus tissue was resections taken during corrective heart surgery. V and J genes seemed to be used with bias in thymic and blood repertoires. Overlap was high between thymic repertoires from unrelated individuals, as reported in related research.

The receptor was derived from a boy under three years old with a congenital heart defect. This sequence joins TRBV11-2 and TRBJ2-7, with D maybe TRBD2 (7 bases). Sequenced material: thymocytes. DNA for the CDR3: TGTGCCAGCACCCGGGGGGCTAGCCGGTCTTTTTCCATCTACGAGCAGTACTTC. Amino acids: CASTRGASRSFSIYEQYF. Filled out from reference TRBV11-2 and TRBJ2-7, the complete variable domain reads EAGVAQSPRYKIIEKRQSVAFWCNPISGHATLYWYQQILGQGPKLLIQFQNNGVVDDSQLPKDRFSAERLKGVDSTLKIQPAKLEDSAVYLCASTRGASRSFSIYEQYFGPGTRLTVT.